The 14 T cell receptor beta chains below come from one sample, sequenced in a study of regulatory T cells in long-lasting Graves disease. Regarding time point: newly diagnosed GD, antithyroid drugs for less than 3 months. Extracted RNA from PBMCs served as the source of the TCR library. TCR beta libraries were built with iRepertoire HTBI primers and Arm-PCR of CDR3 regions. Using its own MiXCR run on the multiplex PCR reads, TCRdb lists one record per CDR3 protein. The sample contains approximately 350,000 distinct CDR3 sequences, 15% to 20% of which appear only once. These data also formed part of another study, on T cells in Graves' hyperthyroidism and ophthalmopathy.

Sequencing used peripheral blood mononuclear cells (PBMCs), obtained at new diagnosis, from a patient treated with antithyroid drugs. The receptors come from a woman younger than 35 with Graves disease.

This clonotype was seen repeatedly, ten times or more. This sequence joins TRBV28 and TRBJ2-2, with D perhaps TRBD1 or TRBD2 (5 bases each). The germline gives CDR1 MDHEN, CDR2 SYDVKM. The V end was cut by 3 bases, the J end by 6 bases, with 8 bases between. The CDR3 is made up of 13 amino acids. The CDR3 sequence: CASSFSGPGELFF. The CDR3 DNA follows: TGTGCCAGCAGTTTTTCGGGGCCCGGGGAGCTGTTTTTT.

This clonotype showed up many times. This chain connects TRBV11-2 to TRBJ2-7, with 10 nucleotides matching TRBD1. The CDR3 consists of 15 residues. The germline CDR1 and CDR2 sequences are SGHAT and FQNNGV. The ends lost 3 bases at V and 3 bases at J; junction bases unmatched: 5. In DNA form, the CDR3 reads TGTGCCAGCAGCTTGGTGGGACAGGGGTACTACGAGCAGTACTTC. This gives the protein CASSLVGQGYYEQYF. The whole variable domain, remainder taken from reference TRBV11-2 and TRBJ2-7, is EAGVAQSPRYKIIEKRQSVAFWCNPISGHATLYWYQQILGQGPKLLIQFQNNGVVDDSQLPKDRFSAERLKGVDSTLKIQPAKLEDSAVYLCASSLVGQGYYEQYFGPGTRLTVT.

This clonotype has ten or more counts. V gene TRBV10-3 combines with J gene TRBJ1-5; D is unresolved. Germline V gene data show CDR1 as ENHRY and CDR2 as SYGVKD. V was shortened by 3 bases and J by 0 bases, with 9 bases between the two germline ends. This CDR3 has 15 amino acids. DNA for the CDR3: TGTGCCATCAGTGAAAGACGGAATAGCAATCAGCCCCAGCATTTT. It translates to CAISERRNSNQPQHF.

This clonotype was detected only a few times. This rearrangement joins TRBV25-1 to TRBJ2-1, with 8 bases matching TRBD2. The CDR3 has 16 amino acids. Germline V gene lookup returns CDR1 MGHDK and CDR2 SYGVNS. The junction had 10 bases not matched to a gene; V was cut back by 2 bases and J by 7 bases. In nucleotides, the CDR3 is TGTGCCAGCAGTGAAGTGCAGCGGGAGAGGAGTAATGAGCAGTTCTTC. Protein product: CASSEVQRERSNEQFF.

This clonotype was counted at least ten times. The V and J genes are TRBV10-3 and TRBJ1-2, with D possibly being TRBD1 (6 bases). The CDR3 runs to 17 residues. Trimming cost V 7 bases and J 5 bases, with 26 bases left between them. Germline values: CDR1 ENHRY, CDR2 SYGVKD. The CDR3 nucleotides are TGTGCCATCACCCCTCGGGCAGGGGCCCGGGGAGATTATGGCTACACCTTC. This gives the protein CAITPRAGARGDYGYTF.

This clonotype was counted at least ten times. CDR3 residues: CASSLVGTDQETQYF. In nucleotides, the CDR3 is TGTGCCAGCAGCTTAGTGGGGACAGACCAAGAGACCCAGTACTTC. The chain carries TRBV7-9 and TRBJ2-5; 7 nucleotides match TRBD1. CDR1 is SEHNR and CDR2 is FQNEAQ in the germline V gene (reference sequence). J lost 0 bases, V lost 1 base, and 2 bases had no gene match. The CDR3 is made up of 15 amino acids.

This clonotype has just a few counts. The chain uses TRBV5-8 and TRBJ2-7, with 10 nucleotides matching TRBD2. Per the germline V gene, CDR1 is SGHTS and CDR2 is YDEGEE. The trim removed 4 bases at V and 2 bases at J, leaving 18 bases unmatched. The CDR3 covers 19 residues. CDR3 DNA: TGTGCCAGCAGCGTGGTGGGGCTTGTTTCGAGCGGGAGGGCCTACGAGCAGTACTTC. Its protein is CASSVVGLVSSGRAYEQYF.

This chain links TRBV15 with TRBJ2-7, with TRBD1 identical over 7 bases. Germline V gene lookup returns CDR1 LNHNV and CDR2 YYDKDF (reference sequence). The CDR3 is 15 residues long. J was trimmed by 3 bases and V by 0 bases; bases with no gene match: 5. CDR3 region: CATSRDPDRFYEQYF. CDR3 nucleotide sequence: TGTGCCACCAGCAGAGATCCGGACAGGTTCTACGAGCAGTACTTC.

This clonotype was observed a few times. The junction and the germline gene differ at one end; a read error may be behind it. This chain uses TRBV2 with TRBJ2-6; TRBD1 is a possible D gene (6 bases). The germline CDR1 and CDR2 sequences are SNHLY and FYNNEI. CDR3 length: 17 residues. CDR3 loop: CASSRDTVPSGTNVLTF. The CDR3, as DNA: TGTGCCAGCAGCAGGGACACCGTTCCCTCTGGGACCAACGTCCTGACTTTC.

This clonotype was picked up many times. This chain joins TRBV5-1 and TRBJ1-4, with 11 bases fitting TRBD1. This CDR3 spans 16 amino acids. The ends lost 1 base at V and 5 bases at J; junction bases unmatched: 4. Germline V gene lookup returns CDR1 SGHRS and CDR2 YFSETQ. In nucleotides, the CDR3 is TGCGCCAGCAGCTTGCCGGGACAGGGGGGGAATGAAAAACTGTTTTTT. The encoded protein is CASSLPGQGGNEKLFF.

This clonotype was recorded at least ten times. The CDR3 loop is CASSFGVIAGGPNSHYEQYF. In DNA form, the CDR3 reads TGTGCCAGCAGTTTCGGTGTTATAGCGGGAGGGCCGAATTCCCACTACGAGCAGTACTTC. The chain combines TRBV27 with TRBJ2-7; 11 positions match TRBD2. The V gene end was trimmed by 3 bases and the J gene end by 3 bases; junction bases not matched to a gene: 19. The CDR3 is 20 residues long. Germline CDR1 MNHEY, CDR2 SMNVEV (reference sequence).

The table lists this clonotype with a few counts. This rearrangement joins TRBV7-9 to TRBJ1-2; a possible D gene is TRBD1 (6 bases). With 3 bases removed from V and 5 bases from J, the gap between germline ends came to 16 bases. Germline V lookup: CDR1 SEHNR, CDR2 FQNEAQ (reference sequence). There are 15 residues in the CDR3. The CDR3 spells CASSLDGPQGYGYTF. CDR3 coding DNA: TGTGCCAGCAGCTTGGACGGACCCCAGGGGTATGGCTACACCTTC.

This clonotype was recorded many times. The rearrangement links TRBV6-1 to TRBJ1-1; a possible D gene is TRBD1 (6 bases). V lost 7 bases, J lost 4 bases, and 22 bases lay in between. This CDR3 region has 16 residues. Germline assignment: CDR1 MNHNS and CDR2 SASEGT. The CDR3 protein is CASKRRGLRGRTEAFF. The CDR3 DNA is TGTGCCAGCAAACGTAGAGGGCTTCGGGGGCGCACTGAAGCTTTCTTT.

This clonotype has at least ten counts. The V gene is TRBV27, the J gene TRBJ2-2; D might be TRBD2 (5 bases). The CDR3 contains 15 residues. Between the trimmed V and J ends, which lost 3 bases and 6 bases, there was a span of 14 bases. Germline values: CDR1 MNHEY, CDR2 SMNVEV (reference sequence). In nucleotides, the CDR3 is TGTGCCAGCAGTTTGTCCCGGGGATCGGCCGGGGAGCTGTTTTTT. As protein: CASSLSRGSAGELFF.